Reported below is one T cell receptor (beta chain). In its sample, this clonotype was seen a few times. The clone's antigen remains unknown. Per-nucleotide qualities are absent, and no much larger clonotype sits a single base away. The V end loses 10 bases and the J end loses 0 bases, and a stretch of 16 bases separates them. Based on the germline V gene (reference sequence), the CDR1 and CDR2 sequences are LNHDA and SQIVND. Including cysteine and phenylalanine, the CDR3 has 15 amino acids. Just the 45-base CDR3 DNA is kept, in frame starting at base 1. What this sample's treatment or condition label stands for: live attenuated yellow fever vaccine strain. At each blood-draw timepoint, two biological replicates of bulk PBMCs were obtained. A standard Ficoll-Paque protocol was used to isolate PBMCs from peripheral blood. TriZol was used to extract RNA from bulk PBMCs, CD4 and CD8 fractions, and dextramer-positive and dextramer-negative fractions.

TCR cDNA was synthesized by 5'RACE template switching, which introduced a universal primer site and unique molecular identifiers. cDNA synthesis was primed from both the TCR alpha and TCR beta constant segments. Libraries were amplified in two PCR steps, with sample barcodes and sequencing adapters added in the second step. Libraries were sequenced on Illumina HiSeq 2500 (2x100 bp) or NovaSeq (2x150 bp). From the authors' description of their analysis: Reads were demultiplexed and collapsed into UMI consensus sequences with MIGEC, and V(D)J alignment was performed with MiXCR. Vaccine-responding clonotypes were defined with edgeR using replicate PBMC samples, requiring FDR below 0.01 and a log2 fold change above 5 up to day 15. Each bulk clonotype received a CD4 or CD8 identity based on whether the sequenced CD4 or CD8 repertoire contained that clonotype at higher abundance. In-frame beta chains were kept once TCRdb had trimmed the public reads at Q25 with fastp and called clones with MiXCR. Rows merge per CDR3 protein into single entries with the most common DNA and genes. These V and J calls derive from TCRdb rather than the authors' analysis. Counted in this sample were some 600,000 distinct CDR3 sequences; approximately 16% of them appeared once. Of the sample, roughly 17% falls within the top ten clones.

The data are from a study of T cells after yellow fever vaccination (dated by TCRdb to between 2017 and 2020). About the full investigation: The SMART-Seq v4 Ultra Low Input RNA kit was used to prepare libraries from fractions with low cell numbers. To follow T-cell clones before and after primary and booster YFV17D yellow fever vaccination, bulk TCR alpha and beta repertoires were sequenced over time. The cohort comprised two healthy male donors, one aged 18 to 29 and one aged 30 to 39 years. Blood samples were taken at several timepoints before and after primary and secondary immunization, and bulk PBMC replicates and cell subsets were isolated.

Findings and caveats that apply to the study as a whole: A small fraction of clonotypes appeared in both the CD4 and CD8 compartments, likely as a result of convergent recombination. Only a couple of donors were included in the study, so the extent to which the findings can be generalized is limited. The secondary T-cell response was found to be weaker but faster than the primary response, with a peak reached on day 5 rather than on day 15. Most clones expanded after primary vaccination (almost 97% of CD4 and roughly 88% of CD8) were re-detected after the booster, suggesting that broad memory maintenance occurred. Computational filtering was required because FACS-sorted repertoires could contain abundant contaminating clonotypes from the bulk population.

Sequences were derived from PBMCs, sampled 5 days after the first yellow fever vaccination. The TCR comes from a man aged 18 to 29 who received the YFV17D yellow fever vaccine. Here the chain combines TRBV19 and TRBJ2-1, and TRBD2 may be the D gene, going by 5 matching bases. The DNA sequence is given as TGTGCCATTACAGTGGGGAGCGGCTCCTACAATGAGCAGTTCTTC. Its protein is CAITVGSGSYNEQFF.